These 10 T cell receptor beta chains share one sample of origin, sequenced in a study of cytomegalovirus exposure and HLA in healthy donors. Vbeta (60) and Jbeta (13) primers were used in the PCR. Here immunoSEQ multiplex PCR was the method, and the copy in TCRdb shows in-frame clones only, minus some. Of fewer than 200,000 clones in the sample, more than 85% were seen once. The sample taken for sequencing was PBMCs. All receptors derive from a girl under three years old in good health and CMV-seronegative.

This clone was detected only a few times. This chain uses TRBV5-1 with TRBJ1-3; maybe TRBD1 (5 bases). This CDR3 is built from 14 residues. The germline V gene encodes CDR1 SGHRS and CDR2 YFSETQ. Trimming left V 4 bases short and J 0 bases short, with 8 bases between. This CDR3 is CASSTGGSGNTIYF. CDR3 sequence (DNA): TGCGCCAGCAGCACGGGGGGCTCTGGAAACACCATATATTTT.

The chain links TRBV5-4 to TRBJ2-5, with D maybe TRBD1 (5 bases). The germline V gene has CDR1 SGHNT and CDR2 YYREEE (reference sequence). The CDR3 consists of 14 residues. V was pared by 3 bases and J by 2 bases, with 11 bases between. The DNA for the CDR3 is TGTGCCAGCAGCTCGACAGCCTTTCAAGAGACCCAGTACTTC. This gives the protein CASSSTAFQETQYF.

The chain couples TRBV30 to TRBJ2-1; the D is unclear. The germline V gene has CDR1 GTSNPN and CDR2 SVGIG (reference sequence). The CDR3 is made up of 13 amino acids. Between the trimmed V and J ends, which lost 4 bases and 0 bases, there was a span of 7 bases. The CDR3 nucleotides read TGTGCCTGGACAGGCCGCTCCTACAATGAGCAGTTCTTC. The encoded protein is CAWTGRSYNEQFF.

The chain links TRBV7-2 to TRBJ1-1; D remains ambiguous. This CDR3 contains 13 residues. Trimming took 0 bases from V and 4 from J, leaving 6 bases between them. CDR1 is SGHTA, CDR2 FQGNSA, per germline. The DNA for the CDR3 is TGTGCCAGCAGCTTAGCACGGGGCACTGAAGCTTTCTTT. It yields the protein CASSLARGTEAFF.

The V and J genes are TRBV30 and TRBJ1-2; TRBD1 might be the D (5 bases). V shed 4 bases and J shed 6 bases, with 18 bases lying between them. CDR1 and CDR2 (germline): GTSNPN, SVGIG (reference sequence). CDR3 length equals 14 residues. DNA for the CDR3: TGTGCCTGGAAAATCCGAACAGGCTTCGATGGCTACACCTTC. Its translation: CAWKIRTGFDGYTF.

This sequence joins TRBV19 and TRBJ2-6, with D perhaps matching TRBD1 (5 bases). This CDR3 comprises 15 residues. Per the germline V gene, CDR1 is LNHDA and CDR2 is SQIVND (reference sequence). Trimming stripped 7 bases from V and 3 bases from J, with 13 bases between. The CDR3 protein is CASTPGLGGANVLTF. The DNA for the CDR3 is TGTGCCAGTACCCCAGGGTTAGGTGGGGCCAACGTCCTGACTTTC.

The gene calls are TRBV2 and TRBJ2-5; 8 bases line up with TRBD1. The junction had 2 bases not matched to a gene; V was cut back by 6 bases and J by 2 bases. The CDR3 runs to 13 residues. The germline CDR1 and CDR2 sequences are SNHLY and FYNNEI. CDR3 in DNA: TGTGCCAGCAGGGGGACAGGACAAGAGACCCAGTACTTC. It encodes CASRGTGQETQYF.

V gene TRBV13 combines with J gene TRBJ2-7; D gene ambiguous. V was trimmed by 5 bases and J by 2 bases, leaving 7 bases between them. This CDR3 has 12 residues. In germline, CDR1 is PRHDT, CDR2 FYEKMQ (reference sequence). Written as DNA, the CDR3 is TGTGCCAGCAGCCCAGTCCCCTACGAGCAGTACTTC. It codes for CASSPVPYEQYF.

This chain connects TRBV19 to TRBJ2-5, with TRBD2 matching 7 bases. The CDR3 runs 14 residues. The junction had 7 bases not matched to a gene; V was cut back by 5 bases and J by 4 bases. Germline CDR1 LNHDA, CDR2 SQIVND (reference sequence). The CDR3 region has the DNA TGTGCCAGTAGTGCCGGACTAGTGGGAGAGACCCAGTACTTC. Protein sequence: CASSAGLVGETQYF. The full variable domain, its missing parts supplied by reference TRBV19 and TRBJ2-5, is DGGITQSPKYLFRKEGQNVTLSCEQNLNHDAMYWYRQDPGQGLRLIYYSQIVNDFQKGDIAEGYSVSREKKESFPLTVTSAQKNPTAFYLCASSAGLVGETQYFGPGTRLLVL.

V is TRBV18 and J is TRBJ2-5, with 8 bases fitting TRBD2. With V trimmed by 3 bases and J by 4 bases, 10 bases remained unmatched. The germline CDR1 and CDR2 sequences are KGHSH and LQKENI. This CDR3 region has 16 residues. CDR3 sequence: CASSPTYSGLAETQYF. The CDR3 DNA is TGTGCCAGCTCACCGACATACAGCGGACTAGCAGAGACCCAGTACTTC.